This entry concerns a single T cell receptor (beta chain). The record originates from a study of T cell clones after liver transplantation. Measured with immunoSEQ multiplex PCR; TCRdb has only the in-frame clones, and not every one. The data show some 11,000 clones, with around 74% seen just once and approximately 33% held by the top ten. The CDR3 consists of 21 residues. CDR1 SGHRS and CDR2 YFSETQ come from the germline V gene. The V segment lost 2 bases and the J segment 0 bases; nucleotides outside the gene matches: 18. This TCR was sampled from a human patient who received a liver transplant. Some T cells may possibly be graft donor cells. The input for sequencing was CD8+ T cells from blood, taken at the 22-month timepoint. This rearrangement joins TRBV5-1 to TRBJ2-3, with 10 bases lining up with TRBD2. CDR3 amino acids: CASSFSFGVLAGESSTDTQYF. The DNA for the CDR3 is TGCGCCAGCAGCTTTTCGTTTGGAGTGCTAGCGGGGGAGTCTAGCACAGATACGCAGTATTTT.